This T cell receptor (beta chain) was sequenced in a study of Graves' ophthalmopathy and Graves' hyperthyroidism. The junction had 6 bases not matched to a gene; V was cut back by 5 bases and J by 6 bases. Germline values: CDR1 LNHDA, CDR2 SQIVND (reference sequence). CDR3 length: 13 residues. This clonotype was detected many times. RNA transcripts served as template for amplifying TCR beta CDR3 sequences. Amplification began with first-round RT-PCR using HTBI primers, then second-round multiplex PCR was performed. TCRdb independently ran MiXCR on the multiplex PCR reads; one entry per CDR3 protein. The repertoire holds 1 million to 1.3 million distinct CDR3 sequences, with about 36% as singletons.

V usage is TRBV19 and J usage is TRBJ1-1; 7 bases fit TRBD1. This receptor was identified in an adult man with Graves' hyperthyroidism. Sequenced input: peripheral blood or thyroid tissue (not recorded which). CDR3 protein: CASSRQGRAEAFF. Written as DNA, the CDR3 is TGTGCCAGTAGTCGACAGGGTCGGGCTGAAGCTTTCTTT.